The 14 T cell receptor beta chains reported below all come from one sample, sequenced in a study of shared clonotypes between healthy human individuals. The assay was immunoSEQ multiplex PCR, and TCRdb's table has in-frame clones only and misses some. The sample shows 2 million to 2.5 million clones, just under 95% of them seen only once. The sample was naive CD4+ T cells from PBMCs. Subset in this sample: CD45RA+ positively selected. These receptors were obtained from a man aged 18 to 29 in good health. Some clones in this sample may be carry-over from other donors' samples.

The V and J genes are TRBV19 and TRBJ2-3; 7 bases match TRBD2. Germline values: CDR1 LNHDA, CDR2 SQIVND (reference sequence). Trimming cost V 8 bases and J 0 bases; bases outside gene matches: 8. The CDR3 covers 15 residues. The CDR3 sequence is CASGQSGTSTDTQYF. Written as DNA, the CDR3 is TGTGCCAGTGGACAAAGCGGGACCAGCACAGATACGCAGTATTTT.

V gene TRBV7-2 combines with J gene TRBJ2-5; no clear D. Germline V gene sequence: CDR1 SGHTA, CDR2 FQGNSA. Trimming left V 4 bases short and J 2 bases short, with 20 bases between. This CDR3 contains 17 residues. The CDR3 DNA follows: TGTGCCAGCAGCTCGTCCGCCCGGCCCTGGAGACAAGAGACCCAGTACTTC. As protein: CASSSSARPWRQETQYF.

The V and J genes are TRBV7-3 and TRBJ1-2, with no clear D. The CDR3 length is 14 residues. Looked up from germline, CDR1 is SGHTA and CDR2 is FQGTGA. Trimming took 2 bases from V and 0 from J, leaving 7 bases between them. The CDR3 DNA reads as TGTGCCAGCAGCTTACTGACAACTAACTATGGCTACACCTTC. Translated, it gives CASSLLTTNYGYTF.

The rearrangement uses TRBV5-1 and TRBJ1-1; D not certain. With 4 bases removed from V and 1 base from J, the gap between germline ends came to 11 bases. Germline CDR1 SGHRS, CDR2 YFSETQ. The CDR3 spans 14 residues. The CDR3 loop is CASSPRFRNTEAFF. In DNA, the CDR3 is TGCGCCAGCAGCCCTCGATTCCGGAACACTGAAGCTTTCTTT.

To note about this clone: The sample has other DNA sequences that encode this CDR3 too. The V and J genes are TRBV27 and TRBJ2-2; TRBD1 agrees at 10 bases. V dropped 4 bases and J dropped 2; count of bases not matched to a gene: 4. The germline V gene has CDR1 MNHEY and CDR2 SMNVEV (reference sequence). This CDR3 contains 16 residues. In DNA form, the CDR3 reads TGTGCCAGCAGTTCCAGGACAGGGGGAAACACCGGGGAGCTGTTTTTT. Translated, it gives CASSSRTGGNTGELFF.

The V call is TRBV4-2, the J call TRBJ1-4; D may be TRBD1 (5 bases). Germline CDR1 reads LGHNA; CDR2 reads YNFKEQ. Trimming pared 6 bases from V and 3 bases from J, leaving 29 bases between. The CDR3 length is 20 residues. The CDR3 coding sequence is TGTGCCAGCAGACCTGCAAGCCCCACCCGGGGGTTTTCATCTAATGAAAAACTGTTTTTT. It codes for CASRPASPTRGFSSNEKLFF.

The chain uses TRBV7-6 and TRBJ2-7; 9 nucleotides line up with TRBD2. Germline loops: CDR1 SGHVS, CDR2 FNYEAQ. This CDR3 is built from 13 residues. V dropped 5 bases and J dropped 4; count of bases not matched to a gene: 3. The CDR3 DNA is TGTGCCAGCAGCCCGACTAGCGGTTACGAGCAGTACTTC. Its translation is CASSPTSGYEQYF.

The rearrangement links TRBV5-1 to TRBJ1-2; D unclear. V was trimmed by 0 bases and J by 0 bases, leaving 9 bases between them. CDR3 size: 15 residues. Germline V lookup: CDR1 SGHRS, CDR2 YFSETQ. The DNA for the CDR3 is TGCGCCAGCAGCTTGGTGGGCAGCTCTAACTATGGCTACACCTTC. Its translation: CASSLVGSSNYGYTF.

The J gene is TRBJ1-1, the V gene TRBV5-1; D is perhaps TRBD1 (5 bases). Per germline, CDR1 SGHRS and CDR2 YFSETQ. The ends were cut back, 4 bases at V and 2 bases at J, with 9 bases in the middle. This CDR3 comprises 13 residues. The CDR3 protein is CASSQGENTEAFF. CDR3 nucleotide sequence: TGCGCCAGCAGCCAAGGGGAAAACACTGAAGCTTTCTTT.

The chain joins TRBV18 to TRBJ1-5; 9 nucleotides agree with TRBD1. With 3 bases clipped from V and 6 bases from J, the junction kept 6 bases outside the gene matches. There are 15 residues in the CDR3. Germline loops: CDR1 KGHSH, CDR2 LQKENI. For the CDR3, the DNA is TGTGCCAGCTCACCCGTCCCGGGACAGGGTCAGCCCCAGCATTTT. Translated: CASSPVPGQGQPQHF.

This clone was picked up one time. The rearrangement joins TRBV5-6 to TRBJ2-1; 8 nucleotides align to TRBD2. Germline CDR1 reads SGHDT; CDR2 reads YYEEEE. CDR3 size: 15 residues. Trimming cost V 1 base and J 6 bases; bases outside gene matches: 6. The CDR3, as DNA: TGTGCCAGCAGCTTGACGGGAGGGCCAGTCAATGAGCAGTTCTTC. This encodes CASSLTGGPVNEQFF.

This clone was detected a few times. The same CDR3 can be traced to other DNA sequences in this sample. The gene calls are TRBV2 and TRBJ1-1; D unclear. CDR3 length: 12 amino acids. V was trimmed by 6 bases and J by 1 base, leaving 6 bases between them. The germline V gene has CDR1 SNHLY and CDR2 FYNNEI. The CDR3 nucleotides are TGTGCCAGCAGACGCGAGAACACTGAAGCTTTCTTT. Translation gives CASRRENTEAFF.

The chain combines TRBV6-1 with TRBJ2-2; a weak D match, TRBD2 (5 bases). The CDR3 contains 14 residues. Trimming took off 1 base at V and 5 bases at J, with 8 bases between the two ends. In germline, CDR1 is MNHNS, CDR2 SASEGT. The CDR3 region is CASSEGRTTGELFF. DNA for the CDR3: TGTGCCAGCAGTGAAGGTCGGACTACCGGGGAGCTGTTTTTT.

J is TRBJ1-2 and V is TRBV18; 7 nucleotides match TRBD1. The CDR3 spans 14 residues. The junction had 7 bases not matched to a gene; V was cut back by 3 bases and J by 6 bases. Germline V gene lookup returns CDR1 KGHSH and CDR2 LQKENI. The CDR3 sequence: CASSPGTVRDGYTF. Written as DNA, the CDR3 is TGTGCCAGCTCACCGGGGACAGTGCGAGATGGCTACACCTTC.